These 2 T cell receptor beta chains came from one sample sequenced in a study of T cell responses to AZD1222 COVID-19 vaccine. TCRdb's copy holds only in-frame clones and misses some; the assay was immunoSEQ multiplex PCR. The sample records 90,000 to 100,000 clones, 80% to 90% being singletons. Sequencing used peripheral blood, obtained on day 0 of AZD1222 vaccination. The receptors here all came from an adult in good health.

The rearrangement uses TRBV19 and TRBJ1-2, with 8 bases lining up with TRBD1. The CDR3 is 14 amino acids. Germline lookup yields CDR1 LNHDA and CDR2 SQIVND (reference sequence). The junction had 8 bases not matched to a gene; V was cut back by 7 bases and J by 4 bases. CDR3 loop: CASTPDREGYGYTF. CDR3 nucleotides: TGTGCCAGTACCCCGGACAGGGAGGGCTATGGCTACACCTTC.

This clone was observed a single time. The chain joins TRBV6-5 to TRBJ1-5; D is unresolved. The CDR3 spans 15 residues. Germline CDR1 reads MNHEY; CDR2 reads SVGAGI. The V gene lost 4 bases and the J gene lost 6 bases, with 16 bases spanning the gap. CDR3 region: CASSSRRVVGQPQHF. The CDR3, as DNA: TGTGCCAGCAGTTCCAGAAGGGTGGTGGGTCAGCCCCAGCATTTT.